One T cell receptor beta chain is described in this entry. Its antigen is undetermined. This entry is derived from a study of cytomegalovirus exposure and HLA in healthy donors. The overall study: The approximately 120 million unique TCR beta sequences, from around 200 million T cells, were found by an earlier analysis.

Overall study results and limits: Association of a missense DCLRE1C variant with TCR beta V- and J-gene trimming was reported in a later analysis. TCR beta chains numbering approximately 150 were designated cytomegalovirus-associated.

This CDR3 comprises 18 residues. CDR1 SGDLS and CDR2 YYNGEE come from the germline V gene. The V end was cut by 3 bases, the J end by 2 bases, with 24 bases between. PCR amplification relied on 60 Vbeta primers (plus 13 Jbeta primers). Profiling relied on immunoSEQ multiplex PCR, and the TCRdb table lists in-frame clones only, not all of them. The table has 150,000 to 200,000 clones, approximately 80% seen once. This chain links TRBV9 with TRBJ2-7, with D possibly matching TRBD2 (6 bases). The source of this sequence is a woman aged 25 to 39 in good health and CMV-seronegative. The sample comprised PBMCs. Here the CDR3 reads CASSARVSQPGEAYEQYF. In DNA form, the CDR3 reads TGTGCCAGCAGCGCCAGGGTCTCGCAGCCGGGGGAAGCCTACGAGCAGTACTTC.